What follows is one TCR beta chain and its context. This sample was taken from a study of blood T cell repertoires in COVID-19. Study details: Acute-phase and convalescent COVID-19 samples originated in the United States, Italy and Spain. PBMCs, B-cell-depleted T cells, or T cells were the source of the cDNA or gDNA that made up the material.

With 7 bases removed from V and 3 bases from J, the gap between germline ends came to 9 bases. From germline, CDR1 is ENHRY and CDR2 SYGVKD. The CDR3 is made up of 13 amino acids. As originally analysed: The authors estimated nucleated cell counts from reference gene primer amplification. Repertoires were generated with immunoSEQ multiplex PCR, while TCRdb's copy carries only in-frame clones and drops some. V and J calls and clone size are given by that table; D and trimming were obtained from the DNA. This sample has around 99,000 clones, with around 83% found just once. This receptor was taken from a woman aged 80 or over with active or convalescent COVID-19. The V and J genes are TRBV10-3 and TRBJ1-4, with D hard to call. Sequencing was carried out using peripheral blood. CDR3 nucleotide sequence: TGTGCCATCAAGGACGGGGCTAATGAAAAACTGTTTTTT. The encoded protein is CAIKDGANEKLFF.